One and the same sample provided the 24 T cell receptor beta chains below, sequenced in a study of CD8 T cells in ankylosing spondylitis. TCRdb redid the calling of the 5' RACE reads with MiXCR, one entry per CDR3 protein. Among 300,000 to 400,000 distinct CDR3 sequences, under 15% were seen once, and the ten largest hold about 1%. What was sequenced was blood, either unsorted or a sorted T cell fraction (not recorded which). Receptor source: a male donor with ankylosing spondylitis or in good health (not recorded which).

V is TRBV5-1 and J is TRBJ2-1, with 7 bases fitting TRBD2. Per germline, CDR1 SGHRS and CDR2 YFSETQ. V shed 3 bases, J shed 7 bases, and the junction held 19 bases outside the gene matches. This CDR3 has 18 residues. CDR3 nucleotide sequence: TGCGCCAGCAGCTCTTTCGCCCCCAGCGGGGTACTCGGGAATGAGCAGTTCTTC. This translates into CASSSFAPSGVLGNEQFF.

The chain has TRBV12-3 or TRBV12-4 and TRBJ2-2; 11 nucleotides align to TRBD2. V shed 4 bases and J 1 base; nucleotides not matched to a gene: 2. The length of the CDR3 is 16 residues. This chain's CDR3 is CASSSTSGMNTGELFF. The CDR3 DNA sequence: TGTGCCAGCAGTTCGACTAGCGGGATGAACACCGGGGAGCTGTTTTTT.

This clonotype was counted between two and nine times. The chain carries TRBV7-8 and TRBJ1-3; perhaps TRBD1 as D (6 bases). The CDR3 loop spans 14 amino acids. V lost 5 bases to trimming and J lost 3 bases, with 11 bases between them. Germline V CDR1 and CDR2: SGHVS, FQNEAQ. CDR3 nucleotides: TGTGCCAGCAGCCCGGACAGAAGTGGAAACACCATATATTTT. Translated, it gives CASSPDRSGNTIYF. The variable domain in full, with the rest retrieved from reference TRBV7-8 and TRBJ1-3, is GAGVSQSPRYKVAKRGQDVALRCDPISGHVSLFWYQQALGQGPEFLTYFQNEAQLDKSGLPSDRFFAERPEGSVSTLKIQRTQQEDSAVYLCASSPDRSGNTIYFGEGSWLTVV.

This clonotype was seen a handful of times. The V gene is TRBV6-1, the J gene TRBJ1-6; 8 bases align to TRBD1. This CDR3 contains 16 residues. J was trimmed by 5 bases and V by 2 bases; bases with no gene match: 5. CDR1 and CDR2 from the germline V gene are MNHNS and SASEGT. The CDR3: CASSELDRVNNSPLHF. In DNA, the CDR3 is TGTGCCAGCAGTGAATTGGACAGGGTGAATAATTCACCCCTCCACTTT.

J is TRBJ1-5 and V is TRBV20-1; D unclear. V was shortened by 3 bases and J by 2 bases, with 14 bases between the two germline ends. The CDR3 length is 15 residues. Germline CDR1 is DFQATT and CDR2 is SNEGSKA (reference sequence). The CDR3 spells CSASRRPLGNQPQHF. The CDR3 bases are TGCAGTGCTAGTCGGCGACCACTGGGCAATCAGCCCCAGCATTTT.

This chain connects TRBV7-8 to TRBJ2-3; 7 nucleotides line up with TRBD2. The J segment lost 4 bases and the V segment lost 1 base, leaving 11 bases of the junction unmatched. Germline CDR1 reads SGHVS; CDR2 reads FQNEAQ. This CDR3 has 17 residues. The CDR3 loop is CASSLGTAGPTSDTQYF. Here the CDR3 DNA reads TGTGCCAGCAGCTTAGGCACAGCGGGGCCCACCTCAGATACGCAGTATTTT.

This clonotype was counted ten times or more. This chain links TRBV12-3 or TRBV12-4 with TRBJ1-1; perhaps TRBD1 as D (5 bases). The CDR3 is made up of 15 amino acids. V lost 3 bases and J lost 0, with 11 bases in between. As DNA, the CDR3 is TGTGCCAGCAGTTTCCCGGGGACGGTGAACACTGAAGCTTTCTTT. It specifies CASSFPGTVNTEAFF.

This clonotype was seen at least ten times. The rearrangement uses TRBV5-1 and TRBJ2-1; the D gene is possibly TRBD2 (6 bases). The V end lost 2 bases, the J end lost 6 bases, and 9 bases lay between the germline ends. CDR3 length equals 13 residues. Germline loops: CDR1 SGHRS, CDR2 YFSETQ. The CDR3 protein is CASSFGTLNEQFF. CDR3 DNA sequence: TGCGCCAGCAGCTTTGGGACTCTCAATGAGCAGTTCTTC.

The rearrangement links TRBV4-1 to TRBJ2-2; D gene uncertain. The CDR3 has 14 residues. Trimming shortened V by 0 bases and J by 4 bases, and 6 bases separated the two germline ends. Germline CDR1 is MGHRA and CDR2 is YSYEKL. CDR3 sequence (DNA): TGCGCCAGCAGCCAAGAACAGTCCACCGGGGAGCTGTTTTTT. Its protein is CASSQEQSTGELFF.

Ten or more counts support this clonotype. The J gene is TRBJ1-1, the V gene TRBV15; 11 positions agree with TRBD1. V dropped 5 bases and J dropped 1; count of bases not matched to a gene: 9. Per the germline V gene, CDR1 is LNHNV and CDR2 is YYDKDF (reference sequence). This CDR3 is 17 amino acids long. As DNA, the CDR3 is TGTGCCACCAGCTTCCGGACAGGGGGCAGGAGGAACACTGAAGCTTTCTTT. This gives the protein CATSFRTGGRRNTEAFF.

The chain's CDR3 is CATSGGSEEKLFF. The CDR3 DNA is TGTGCCACCAGTGGAGGGTCGGAGGAAAAACTGTTTTTT. The chain employs TRBV24-1 and TRBJ1-4, with D uncertain. Germline V gives CDR1 KGHDR, CDR2 SFDVKD. With 5 bases removed from V and 8 bases from J, the gap between germline ends came to 11 bases. This CDR3 comprises 13 residues.

V is TRBV7-9 and J is TRBJ1-3; TRBD1 matches 10 bases. Germline CDR1 SEHNR, CDR2 FQNEAQ (reference sequence). The CDR3 has 15 amino acids. J lost 2 bases, V lost 7 bases, and 5 bases had no gene match. As DNA, the CDR3 is TGTGCCAGCATCTTCGGACAGGGGGCTGGAAACACCATATATTTT. This gives the protein CASIFGQGAGNTIYF.

The V gene is TRBV5-1, the J gene TRBJ2-1; 7 bases fit TRBD2. V gave up 1 base and J gave up 9 bases; unmatched junction bases: 25. Germline-derived CDR1 and CDR2 are SGHRS and YFSETQ. The CDR3 covers 20 residues. CDR3 residues: CASSLSPSRWSGRAYGEQFF. The CDR3 nucleotides read TGCGCCAGCAGCTTGAGCCCGAGTCGATGGAGTGGGAGGGCCTACGGTGAGCAGTTCTTC.

In this sample, this clonotype turned up a few times. The chain recombines TRBV18 with TRBJ2-2; D remains unclear. Deletions cut 0 bases from V and 6 bases from J, with 2 bases between. CDR3 length: 12 residues. The germline V gene encodes CDR1 KGHSH and CDR2 LQKENI. The CDR3 coding sequence is TGTGCCAGCTCACCACCTCCCGGGGAGCTGTTTTTT. This gives the protein CASSPPPGELFF.

This chain connects TRBV20-1 to TRBJ2-5; D might be TRBD1 (5 bases). The CDR3 is made up of 13 amino acids. V was pared by 3 bases and J by 0 bases, with 8 bases between. Germline V gene data show CDR1 as DFQATT and CDR2 as SNEGSKA (reference sequence). The CDR3 region is CSASDSHQETQYF. The CDR3 region has the DNA TGCAGTGCTAGCGACAGCCACCAAGAGACCCAGTACTTC.

The chain has TRBV6-1 and TRBJ1-2; D is unresolved. CDR1 and CDR2 from the germline V gene are MNHNS and SASEGT. This CDR3 comprises 16 residues. The germline V and J ends were trimmed by 3 bases and 0 bases, with 14 bases remaining between them. This CDR3 reads CASSEYGLPPNYGYTF. CDR3 coding DNA: TGTGCCAGCAGTGAGTACGGGCTTCCTCCTAACTATGGCTACACCTTC.

This clonotype was seen only a few times. This rearrangement joins TRBV2 to TRBJ2-1, with 8 bases aligning to TRBD2. V lost 6 bases to trimming and J lost 7 bases; unmatched junction nucleotides: 14. The CDR3 extends over 16 amino acids. Germline values: CDR1 SNHLY, CDR2 FYNNEI. In DNA form, the CDR3 reads TGTGCCAGCAGGCGAAGTCGGGGGGGCTCTGGAAATGAGCAGTTCTTC. Translation gives CASRRSRGGSGNEQFF.

The chain uses TRBV4-2 and TRBJ2-3, with TRBD2 matching over 9 bases. V was pared by 3 bases and J by 3 bases, with 7 bases of the junction left unmatched. The CDR3 covers 16 residues. The germline V gene encodes CDR1 LGHNA and CDR2 YNFKEQ. CDR3 coding DNA: TGTGCCAGCAGCCATCCGCGTAGCGGGAGTACAGATACGCAGTATTTT. Translating gives CASSHPRSGSTDTQYF.

The gene calls are TRBV5-1 and TRBJ2-1; D ambiguous. With 4 bases removed from V and 10 bases from J, the gap between germline ends came to 21 bases. Germline values: CDR1 SGHRS, CDR2 YFSETQ. CDR3 size: 15 residues. CDR3 coding DNA: TGCGCCAGCAGCAGTTCCCTAGTCCCCTCAGGAGAGCAGTTCTTC. Encoded protein: CASSSSLVPSGEQFF.

The V call is TRBV12-3 or TRBV12-4, the J call TRBJ2-7; TRBD1 agrees at 7 bases. Trimming at V came to 3 bases and at J to 3 bases, leaving 5 bases not matched to a gene. The length of the CDR3 is 14 residues. DNA for the CDR3: TGTGCCAGCAGTTTTAGATGGACAGGCTACGAGCAGTACTTC. This encodes CASSFRWTGYEQYF.

The chain uses TRBV5-1 and TRBJ2-3, with 9 bases aligning to TRBD2. Germline V CDR1 and CDR2: SGHRS, YFSETQ. The CDR3 length is 15 residues. V shed 4 bases, J shed 3 bases, and the junction held 6 bases outside the gene matches. The CDR3 bases are TGCGCCAGCAGCCCCGGACTAGCGAGAACAGATACGCAGTATTTT. Protein sequence: CASSPGLARTDTQYF.

This rearrangement joins TRBV12-3 or TRBV12-4 to TRBJ2-6, with D possibly matching TRBD1 (6 bases). The CDR3 covers 14 residues. Between the trimmed V and J ends, which lost 11 bases and 2 bases, there was a span of 13 bases. CDR3 DNA sequence: TGTGCCTTATCCAGGGGAGCTGGGGCCAACGTCCTGACTTTC. Amino acid sequence: CALSRGAGANVLTF.

This clonotype has a count of ten or more. The chain employs TRBV5-1 and TRBJ2-2; unclear D gene. The germline V gene encodes CDR1 SGHRS and CDR2 YFSETQ. V was cut by 0 bases and J by 5 bases, with 11 bases left in between. This CDR3 is 15 amino acids long. This CDR3 reads CASSLEAGPTGELFF. The CDR3 DNA reads as TGCGCCAGCAGCTTGGAGGCAGGACCAACCGGGGAGCTGTTTTTT.

The V call is TRBV19, the J call TRBJ2-7; TRBD1 agrees at 9 bases. V lost 3 bases to trimming and J lost 1 base; unmatched junction nucleotides: 1. This CDR3 is built from 14 residues. CDR1 is LNHDA, CDR2 SQIVND, per germline (reference sequence). The CDR3 protein is CASSMTGGSYEQYF. The CDR3, as DNA: TGTGCCAGTAGTATGACAGGGGGGTCCTACGAGCAGTACTTC.